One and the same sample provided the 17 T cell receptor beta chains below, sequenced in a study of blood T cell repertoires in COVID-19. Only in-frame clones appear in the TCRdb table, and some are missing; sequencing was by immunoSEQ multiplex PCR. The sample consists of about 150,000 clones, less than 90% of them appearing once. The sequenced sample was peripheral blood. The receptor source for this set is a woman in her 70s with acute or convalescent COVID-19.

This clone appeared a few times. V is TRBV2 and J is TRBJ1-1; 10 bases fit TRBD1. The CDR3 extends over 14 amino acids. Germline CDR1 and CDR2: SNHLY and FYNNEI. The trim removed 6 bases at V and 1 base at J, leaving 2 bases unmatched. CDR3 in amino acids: CASRTGGRNTEAFF. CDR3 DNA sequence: TGTGCCAGCAGGACAGGGGGCAGGAACACTGAAGCTTTCTTT.

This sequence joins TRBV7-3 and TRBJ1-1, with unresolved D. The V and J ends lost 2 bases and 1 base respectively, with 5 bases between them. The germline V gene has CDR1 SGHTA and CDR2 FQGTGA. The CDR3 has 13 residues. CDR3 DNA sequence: TGTGCCAGCAGCTTATCACAGAACACTGAAGCTTTCTTT. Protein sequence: CASSLSQNTEAFF. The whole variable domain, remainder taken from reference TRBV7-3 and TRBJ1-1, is GAGVSQTPSNKVTEKGKYVELRCDPISGHTALYWYRQSLGQGPEFLIYFQGTGAADDSGLPNDRFFAVRPEGSVSTLKIQRTERGDSAVYLCASSLSQNTEAFFGQGTRLTVV.

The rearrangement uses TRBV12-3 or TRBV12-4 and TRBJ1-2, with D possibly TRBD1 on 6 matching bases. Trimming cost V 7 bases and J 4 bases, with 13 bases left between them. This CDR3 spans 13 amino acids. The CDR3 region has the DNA TGTGCCAGCACTAAACAGGGTAGCTATGGCTACACCTTC. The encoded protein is CASTKQGSYGYTF.

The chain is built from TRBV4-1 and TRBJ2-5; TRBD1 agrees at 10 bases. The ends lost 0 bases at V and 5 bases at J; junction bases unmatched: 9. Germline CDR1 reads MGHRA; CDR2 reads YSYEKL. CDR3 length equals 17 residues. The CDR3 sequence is CASSQDRGQGIGETQYF. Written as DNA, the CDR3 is TGCGCCAGCAGCCAAGATAGGGGACAGGGGATCGGCGAGACCCAGTACTTC.

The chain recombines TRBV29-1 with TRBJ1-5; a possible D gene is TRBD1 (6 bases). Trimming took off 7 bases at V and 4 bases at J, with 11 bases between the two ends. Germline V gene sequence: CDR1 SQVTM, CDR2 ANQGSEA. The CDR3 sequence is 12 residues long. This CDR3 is CSAGDINQPQHF. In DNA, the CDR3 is TGCAGCGCCGGGGACATAAATCAGCCCCAGCATTTT.

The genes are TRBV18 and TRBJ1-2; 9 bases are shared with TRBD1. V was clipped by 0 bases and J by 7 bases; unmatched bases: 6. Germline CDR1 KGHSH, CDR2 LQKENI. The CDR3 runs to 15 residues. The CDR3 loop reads CASSPPSGQGFGYTF. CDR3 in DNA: TGTGCCAGCTCACCACCGAGCGGACAGGGGTTTGGCTACACCTTC.

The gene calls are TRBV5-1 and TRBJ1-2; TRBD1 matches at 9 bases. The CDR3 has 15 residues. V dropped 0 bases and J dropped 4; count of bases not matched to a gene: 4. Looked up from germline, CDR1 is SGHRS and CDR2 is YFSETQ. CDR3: CASSLGDRGTYGYTF. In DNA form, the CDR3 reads TGCGCCAGCAGCTTGGGTGACAGGGGGACCTATGGCTACACCTTC.

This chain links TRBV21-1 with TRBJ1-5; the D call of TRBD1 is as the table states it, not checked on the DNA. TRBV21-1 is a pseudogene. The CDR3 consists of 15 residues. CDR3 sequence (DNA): TGTGCCAGACGGGACAGGGGGAGAAGCAATCAGCCCCAGCATTTT. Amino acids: CARRDRGRSNQPQHF.

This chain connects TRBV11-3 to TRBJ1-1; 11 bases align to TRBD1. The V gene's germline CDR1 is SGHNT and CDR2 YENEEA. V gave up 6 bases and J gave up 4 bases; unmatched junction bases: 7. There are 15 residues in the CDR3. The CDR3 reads CASRSGDRGSTEAFF. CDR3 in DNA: TGTGCCAGCAGATCGGGGGACAGGGGGTCCACTGAAGCTTTCTTT.

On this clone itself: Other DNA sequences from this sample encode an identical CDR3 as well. CDR3 DNA sequence: TGTGCCAGCAGCTTAGGACAGGGGCCCTCCTACGAGCAGTACGTC. It is translated as CASSLGQGPSYEQYV. The chain uses TRBV7-8 and TRBJ2-7; 8 positions agree with TRBD1. V lost 1 base to trimming and J lost 0 bases; unmatched junction nucleotides: 2. In germline, CDR1 is SGHVS, CDR2 FQNEAQ. CDR3 length equals 15 residues.

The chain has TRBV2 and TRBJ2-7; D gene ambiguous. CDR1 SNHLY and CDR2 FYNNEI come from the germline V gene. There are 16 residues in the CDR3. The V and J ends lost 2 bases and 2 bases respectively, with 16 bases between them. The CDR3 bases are TGTGCCAGCAGTGAATTCGCCGGGTGGAGCCCCTACGAGCAGTACGTC. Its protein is CASSEFAGWSPYEQYV.

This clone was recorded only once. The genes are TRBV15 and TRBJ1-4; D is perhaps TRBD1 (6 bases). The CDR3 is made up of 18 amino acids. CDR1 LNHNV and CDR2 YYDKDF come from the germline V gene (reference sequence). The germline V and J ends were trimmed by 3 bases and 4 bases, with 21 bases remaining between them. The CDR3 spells CATSSYLDRSNINEKLFF. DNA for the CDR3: TGTGCCACCAGCAGCTACCTGGACAGATCAAACATTAATGAAAAACTGTTTTTT.

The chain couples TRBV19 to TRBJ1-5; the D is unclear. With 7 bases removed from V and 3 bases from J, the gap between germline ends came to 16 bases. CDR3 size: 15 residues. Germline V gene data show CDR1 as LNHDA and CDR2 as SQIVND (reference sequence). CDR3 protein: CASNHRRTDNQPQHF. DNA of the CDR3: TGTGCCAGTAACCATCGGAGAACGGACAATCAGCCCCAGCATTTT.

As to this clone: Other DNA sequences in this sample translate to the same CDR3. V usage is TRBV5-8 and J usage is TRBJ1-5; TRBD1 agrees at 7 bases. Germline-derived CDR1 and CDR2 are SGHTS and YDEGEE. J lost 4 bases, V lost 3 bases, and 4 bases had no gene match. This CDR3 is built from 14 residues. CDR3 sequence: CASSSRGRNQPQHF. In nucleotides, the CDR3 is TGTGCCAGCAGCTCAAGGGGGCGAAATCAGCCCCAGCATTTT.

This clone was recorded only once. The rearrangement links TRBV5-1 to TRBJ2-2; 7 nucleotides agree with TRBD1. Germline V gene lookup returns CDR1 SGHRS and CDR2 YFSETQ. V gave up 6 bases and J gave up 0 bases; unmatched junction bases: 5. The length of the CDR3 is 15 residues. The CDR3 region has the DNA TGCGCCAGCACTCTGACAGGGTCGAACACCGGGGAGCTGTTTTTT. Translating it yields CASTLTGSNTGELFF.

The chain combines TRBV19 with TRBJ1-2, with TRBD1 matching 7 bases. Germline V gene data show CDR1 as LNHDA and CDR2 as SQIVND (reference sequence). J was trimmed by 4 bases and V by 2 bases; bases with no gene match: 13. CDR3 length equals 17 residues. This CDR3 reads CASSISSTGALLYGYTF. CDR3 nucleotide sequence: TGTGCCAGTAGTATATCTTCCACAGGGGCGCTGCTCTATGGCTACACCTTC.

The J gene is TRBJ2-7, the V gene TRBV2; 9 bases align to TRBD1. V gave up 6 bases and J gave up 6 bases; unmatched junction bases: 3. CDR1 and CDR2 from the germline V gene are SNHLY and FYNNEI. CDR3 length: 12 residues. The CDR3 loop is CASRRQGGEQYF. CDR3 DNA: TGTGCCAGCAGGCGACAGGGGGGCGAGCAGTACTTC.